The 4 T cell receptor beta chains below come from one sample, sequenced in a study of blood T cell repertoires in COVID-19. The repertoire was sequenced with immunoSEQ multiplex PCR; TCRdb's copy has only in-frame clones and lacks some. The sample includes 250,000 to 300,000 clones, 91% of them seen just once. Specimen: PBMCs or T cells enriched from blood (not recorded which). These receptors all stem from a human donor in a cohort exposed to, infected with or recovered from COVID-19 (not recorded which). The donor label of this sample is uncertain.

The chain is built from TRBV7-2 and TRBJ1-5, with D possibly matching TRBD1 (6 bases). Germline CDR1 is SGHTA and CDR2 is FQGNSA. The V and J ends lost 0 bases and 3 bases respectively, with 12 bases between them. The CDR3 is 16 amino acids. The CDR3 loop is CASSLAGRGTNQPQHF. CDR3 bases: TGTGCCAGCAGCTTAGCGGGCAGGGGAACCAATCAGCCCCAGCATTTT.

The gene calls are TRBV2 and TRBJ1-5, with TRBD1 matching 7 bases. The CDR3 consists of 14 residues. CDR1 is SNHLY and CDR2 is FYNNEI in the germline V gene. Losses at the gene ends were 3 bases for V and 5 bases for J; bases not matched to a gene: 4. The CDR3 DNA reads TGTGCCAGCAGTGACCCTACAGGGGATCAGCCCCAGCATTTT. Its protein is CASSDPTGDQPQHF.

This clone appeared a single time. The CDR3 nucleotides are TGTGCCAGCAGCGGCGACAGTTCCTATGGCTACACCTTC. Protein product: CASSGDSSYGYTF. This rearrangement joins TRBV6-2 or TRBV6-3 to TRBJ1-2; D is perhaps TRBD1 (5 bases). This CDR3 is 13 amino acids long. Trimming left V 6 bases short and J 4 bases short, with 12 bases between. Per germline, CDR1 MNHEY and CDR2 SVGEGT.

The chain employs TRBV10-3 and TRBJ1-1; no firm D call. Germline CDR1 and CDR2: ENHRY and SYGVKD. The length of the CDR3 is 19 residues. The ends were cut back, 0 bases at V and 4 bases at J, with 24 bases in the middle. CDR3 sequence (DNA): TGTGCCATCAGTGAGTCGACGGGCGGGCCGAGAAGGCGTGGCACTGAAGCTTTCTTT. Translation gives CAISESTGGPRRRGTEAFF.